This TCR beta chain was observed in a study of blood T cell repertoires in COVID-19. On the study more broadly: In each case, the material was cDNA or gDNA derived from T cells, B-cell-depleted T cells, or PBMCs.

The V gene's germline CDR1 is MDHEN and CDR2 SYDVKM. The CDR3 extends over 13 amino acids. How the authors handled the data: Nucleated cell number was recorded as an estimate derived from reference gene primer amplification. Here immunoSEQ multiplex PCR was the method, and the copy in TCRdb shows in-frame clones only, minus some. The DNA was the basis for D and trimming; V, J and clone size are from that table. This sample carries a few hundred thousand clones, 75% to 90% of them seen once, and the ten largest clones take roughly 2.9%. The rearrangement links TRBV28 to TRBJ1-2; 8 nucleotides agree with TRBD1. The sequence derives from a woman in her thirties with COVID-19, enrolled during active disease. Sequenced: peripheral blood. The CDR3 loop reads CGAGGERVYGYTF. CDR3 in DNA: TGTGGGGCAGGGGGCGAGAGGGTTTATGGCTACACCTTC.